This T cell receptor beta chain originates from a study of neoadjuvant anti-PD-1 for oral cavity cancer. Looking at the study overall: Patients without progression got a fourth dose around day 43.

This CDR3 comprises 13 residues. In germline, CDR1 is SGHTA, CDR2 FQGNSA. V was cut by 5 bases and J by 1 base, with 8 bases left in between. The sample's time point: after neoadjuvant nivolumab, at surgical resection. The study, taken as a whole, reports: Only a few patients per response group were TCR-analyzed; validation needed.

Six replicates per PBMC sample, mostly from around 500 ng of genomic DNA. Using immunoSEQ multiplex PCR, the repertoire was profiled, and TCRdb retains in-frame clones only, with some absent. Of roughly 7,500 clones in the sample, 69% were seen once. As to this clone: Its target is unknown.

This receptor was taken from a person aged 40 to 85 with oral cavity squamous cell carcinoma. This sample comprised PBMCs, obtained after nivolumab (anti-PD-1) treatment. This sequence joins TRBV7-2 and TRBJ1-1; unclear D gene. Here the CDR3 reads CASSIGPNTEAFF. The CDR3 DNA reads TGTGCCAGCAGCATCGGACCGAACACTGAAGCTTTCTTT.